The 23 T cell receptor beta chains in this list originate from one sample, sequenced in a study of cytomegalovirus exposure and HLA in healthy donors. The PCR made use of 60 Vbeta and 13 Jbeta primers. Clones were sequenced by immunoSEQ multiplex PCR, and TCRdb holds only the in-frame ones, with some missing. This sample has 170,000 or so clones; over 70% occur once, and the top ten carry 1.4%. Material for sequencing was PBMCs. Receptor source: a woman aged 25 to 39 in good health and CMV-seronegative.

The chain has TRBV5-1 and TRBJ2-3, with unresolved D. CDR1 and CDR2 from the germline V gene are SGHRS and YFSETQ. Trimming cost V 0 bases and J 5 bases, with 4 bases left between them. This CDR3 contains 12 residues. The CDR3 is CASSLAQDTQYF. The DNA for the CDR3 is TGCGCCAGCAGCTTGGCCCAAGATACGCAGTATTTT.

This CDR3 reads CASSYRAGPTDTQYF. Here the CDR3 DNA reads TGTGCCAGCAGTTACAGGGCGGGGCCCACAGATACGCAGTATTTT. This chain joins TRBV6-6 and TRBJ2-3, with D possibly being TRBD2 (6 bases). The CDR3 is made up of 15 amino acids. In germline, CDR1 is MNHNY, CDR2 SVGAGI (reference sequence). Trimming cost V 2 bases and J 2 bases, with 11 bases left between them.

The gene calls are TRBV19 and TRBJ2-7, with 7 bases that match TRBD2. V dropped 4 bases and J dropped 0; count of bases not matched to a gene: 6. The length of the CDR3 is 15 residues. CDR1 is LNHDA, CDR2 SQIVND, per germline (reference sequence). The CDR3 is CASSTSGTNSYEQYF. The CDR3 DNA reads TGTGCCAGTAGTACATCCGGGACTAACTCCTACGAGCAGTACTTC.

This chain links TRBV30 with TRBJ1-5, with TRBD1 matching over 8 bases. CDR1 GTSNPN and CDR2 SVGIG come from the germline V gene (reference sequence). The trim removed 4 bases at V and 2 bases at J, leaving 1 base unmatched. There are 13 residues in the CDR3. The CDR3 bases are TGTGCCTGGAAGGGACAGGGCAATCAGCCCCAGCATTTT. It is translated as CAWKGQGNQPQHF.

J is TRBJ1-4 and V is TRBV19, with 9 bases aligning to TRBD1. V lost 7 bases, J lost 8 bases, and 8 bases stayed unmatched. CDR3 length: 14 amino acids. The V gene's germline CDR1 is LNHDA and CDR2 SQIVND (reference sequence). CDR3 in DNA: TGTGCCAGTACCCTGACAGGGGGAGGCGAAAAACTGTTTTTT. It codes for CASTLTGGGEKLFF.

This clone has just a few counts. CDR3 residues: CASSEGQLGSPLHF. The CDR3 DNA is TGTGCCAGCAGTGAGGGACAGTTGGGCTCACCCCTCCACTTT. The V and J genes are TRBV2 and TRBJ1-6; 7 bases align to TRBD1. The ends lost 3 bases at V and 10 bases at J; junction bases unmatched: 6. Germline V lookup: CDR1 SNHLY, CDR2 FYNNEI. This CDR3 is 14 amino acids long.

The rearrangement links TRBV6-6 to TRBJ2-3; 13 nucleotides align to TRBD2. The J segment lost 6 bases and the V segment lost 7 bases, leaving 7 bases of the junction unmatched. This CDR3 spans 15 amino acids. CDR1 is MNHNY, CDR2 SVGAGI, per germline (reference sequence). The DNA for the CDR3 is TGTGCCAGCATGTGGACTAGCGGGGGCCAGGATACGCAGTATTTT. Its protein is CASMWTSGGQDTQYF.

The chain combines TRBV18 with TRBJ1-1; D is perhaps TRBD1 (5 bases). The CDR3 sequence is 13 residues long. Germline CDR1 and CDR2: KGHSH and LQKENI. V lost 4 bases, J lost 3 bases, and 9 bases lay in between. In DNA form, the CDR3 reads TGTGCCAGCTCACAGGGAGGGGACACTGAAGCTTTCTTT. Translating it yields CASSQGGDTEAFF.

This chain uses TRBV25-1 with TRBJ1-6, with a weak D call TRBD1 (6 bases). Germline V gene sequence: CDR1 MGHDK, CDR2 SYGVNS. This CDR3 has 14 residues. Trimming pared 7 bases from V and 9 bases from J, leaving 16 bases between. The CDR3 DNA sequence: TGTGCCAGCACGGCCCAGGGGAGGGTTTCACCCCTCCACTTT. It yields the protein CASTAQGRVSPLHF.

V is TRBV9 and J is TRBJ2-3; 9 bases line up with TRBD2. This CDR3 is 16 amino acids long. The germline CDR1 and CDR2 sequences are SGDLS and YYNGEE. V shed 0 bases, J shed 5 bases, and the junction held 7 bases outside the gene matches. Written as DNA, the CDR3 is TGTGCCAGCAGCGTAGATATAGCGGGGGAAGAAGATACGCAGTATTTT. This codes for CASSVDIAGEEDTQYF.

This chain connects TRBV12-5 to TRBJ1-5; D remains unclear. Per germline, CDR1 LGHNT and CDR2 FRNRAP. This CDR3 is 12 amino acids long. The V gene lost 1 base and the J gene lost 6 bases, with 4 bases spanning the gap. The CDR3 DNA reads TGTGCTAGTGGTTTGGCCGGTCAGCCCCAGCATTTT. Protein sequence: CASGLAGQPQHF.

This clone came up once. This rearrangement joins TRBV2 to TRBJ1-2; tentatively, D is TRBD1 (5 bases). The CDR3 consists of 13 residues. The germline CDR1 and CDR2 sequences are SNHLY and FYNNEI. V was clipped by 4 bases and J by 2 bases, with 8 bases between them. CDR3 loop: CASSGQLNYGYTF. The CDR3 nucleotides read TGTGCCAGCAGTGGACAGCTCAACTATGGCTACACCTTC.

The V and J genes are TRBV27 and TRBJ1-3, with no clear D. The V end was cut by 8 bases, the J end by 3 bases, with 20 bases between. CDR1 is MNHEY and CDR2 is SMNVEV in the germline V gene (reference sequence). This CDR3 comprises 16 residues. The CDR3 loop reads CASSGRGKGFGNTIYF. CDR3 nucleotide sequence: TGTGCCAGCTCCGGACGGGGAAAGGGTTTTGGAAACACCATATATTTT.

This sequence joins TRBV6-6 and TRBJ1-4; tentatively, D is TRBD1 (5 bases). CDR1 is MNHNY, CDR2 SVGAGI, per germline (reference sequence). The CDR3 runs to 13 residues. The V and J ends lost 6 bases and 15 bases respectively, with 20 bases between them. DNA for the CDR3: TGTGCCAGCAGCGCGACACCGGGGGTGAGGGTGTTTTTT. Protein: CASSATPGVRVFF.

DNA for the CDR3: TGCGCCAGCAGCCTCTCGGGACAGGCAGGAGAGCTGTTTTTT. Translating gives CASSLSGQAGELFF. V gene TRBV5-1 combines with J gene TRBJ2-2, with 8 positions matching TRBD1. Trimming took 4 bases from V and 11 from J; bases not matched to a gene: 10. Per germline, CDR1 SGHRS and CDR2 YFSETQ. The CDR3 runs 14 residues.

The CDR3 region has the DNA TGTGCCAGCAGCCGAGCCGGGCAGGGACTCTCTAATGAAAAACTGTTTTTT. Translation gives CASSRAGQGLSNEKLFF. The chain is built from TRBV27 and TRBJ1-4, with a possible D match to TRBD1 (5 bases). The CDR3 length is 17 residues. V lost 6 bases and J lost 3, with 20 bases in between. Germline lookup yields CDR1 MNHEY and CDR2 SMNVEV (reference sequence). Based on the CDR3 plus reference TRBV27 and TRBJ1-4, the full variable domain is EAQVTQNPRYLITVTGKKLTVTCSQNMNHEYMSWYRQDPGLGLRQIYYSMNVEVTDKGDVPEGYKVSRKEKRNFPLILESPSPNQTSLYFCASSRAGQGLSNEKLFFGSGTQLSVL.

Written as DNA, the CDR3 is TGTGCCAGCAGTGCCTTTGGTGCGGAGCAGTACTTC. Its protein is CASSAFGAEQYF. The J gene is TRBJ2-7, the V gene TRBV25-1; D remains ambiguous. V was trimmed by 4 bases and J by 7 bases, leaving 11 bases between them. CDR1 MGHDK and CDR2 SYGVNS come from the germline V gene. This CDR3 is 12 amino acids long.

The V and J genes are TRBV1 and TRBJ1-1; the D call of TRBD1 is as the table states it, not checked on the DNA. TRBV1 is deemed a pseudogene. The CDR3 loop spans 13 amino acids. CDR3 sequence (DNA): TGCACCAGCAGCCTAGGGGGAAGTACTGAAGCTTTCTTT. Translated: CTSSLGGSTEAFF.

The chain couples TRBV25-1 to TRBJ2-1; possibly TRBD1 for D (6 bases). V gave up 8 bases and J gave up 16 bases, with 33 bases separating them. CDR3 length: 16 residues. From germline, CDR1 is MGHDK and CDR2 SYGVNS. CDR3: CASGSYTGPTPRTVFF. The CDR3 DNA reads TGTGCCAGCGGATCCTATACCGGCCCTACCCCCCGGACAGTTTTCTTC.

The J gene is TRBJ2-5, the V gene TRBV5-1; 9 nucleotides align to TRBD1. Trimming cost V 3 bases and J 3 bases; bases outside gene matches: 3. This CDR3 has 14 amino acids. Germline V lookup: CDR1 SGHRS, CDR2 YFSETQ. The CDR3 region is CASSSTGGKETQYF. The CDR3 bases are TGCGCCAGCAGCTCCACAGGGGGCAAAGAGACCCAGTACTTC.

The chain recombines TRBV19 with TRBJ2-3, with TRBD2 matching 12 bases. V gave up 3 bases and J gave up 5 bases; unmatched junction bases: 3. The CDR3 contains 15 residues. Germline V gives CDR1 LNHDA, CDR2 SQIVND (reference sequence). The CDR3 sequence is CASSILAGGQDTQYF. The CDR3 DNA reads TGTGCCAGTAGTATTCTAGCGGGGGGGCAAGATACGCAGTATTTT.

The chain uses TRBV7-9 and TRBJ2-1, with 8 nucleotides matching TRBD1. V lost 7 bases, J lost 2 bases, and 4 bases stayed unmatched. Germline V CDR1 and CDR2: SEHNR, FQNEAQ (reference sequence). The CDR3 is 14 residues long. The CDR3 loop is CASTMTGAYNEQFF. The DNA of the CDR3 is TGTGCCAGCACTATGACAGGGGCCTACAATGAGCAGTTCTTC.

As regards this clone: At one end the junction does not follow the germline gene, possibly because of a read error. V gene TRBV7-7 combines with J gene TRBJ2-3; maybe TRBD2 (6 bases). The CDR3 contains 16 residues. Germline V lookup: CDR1 SSHAT, CDR2 FNYEAQ (reference sequence). In nucleotides, the CDR3 is TGTGCTAGCAGCACGAGCGCGGGGAATCCCACAGATACGCAGTATTTT. It specifies CASSTSAGNPTDTQYF.